Described below is a single T cell receptor (beta chain) sequence and its context. The sample belongs to a study of blood T cell repertoires in COVID-19. The wider study: Acute and convalescent COVID-19 samples came from the United States, Italy and Spain.

TCRdb keeps only in-frame clones here, not all; method: immunoSEQ multiplex PCR. In the table there are 300,000 to 350,000 clones, 80% to 95% of which are singletons. The CDR3 is 13 amino acids. Trimming removed 2 bases from V and 4 bases from J, with 9 bases in between. Germline V gene lookup returns CDR1 KGHSH and CDR2 LQKENI. The Seattle site enrolled patients during active infection and followed them longitudinally. Sequencing used peripheral blood. The sequence came from a woman in her 30s with COVID-19, enrolled during active disease. This chain joins TRBV18 and TRBJ2-7; D perhaps matches TRBD1 (5 bases). The CDR3 region is CASSPDSLYEQYF. CDR3 nucleotide sequence: TGTGCCAGCTCACCAGACAGTTTATACGAGCAGTACTTC. Full variable domain (remainder filled in from reference TRBV18 and TRBJ2-7): NAGVMQNPRHLVRRRGQEARLRCSPMKGHSHVYWYRQLPEEGLKFMVYLQKENIIDESGMPKERFSAEFPKEGPSILRIQQVVRGDSAAYFCASSPDSLYEQYFGPGTRLTVT.